This record looks at one T cell receptor (beta chain) sequence and its context. The sample originates from a study of T cell responses to AZD1222 COVID-19 vaccine. V was shortened by 2 bases and J by 1 base, with 8 bases between the two germline ends. The CDR3 contains 14 residues. Looked up from germline, CDR1 is SEHNR and CDR2 is FQNEAQ (reference sequence). The table came from immunoSEQ multiplex PCR; TCRdb's copy has only in-frame clones and leaves some out. The sample has over 150,000 clones; about 89% are singletons. The rearrangement links TRBV7-9 to TRBJ1-2; D uncertain. This receptor was obtained from an adult who received the AZD1222 COVID-19 vaccine. The sample consisted of peripheral blood, taken 28 days after the second AZD1222 dose. The CDR3 sequence: CASSLRADNYGYTF. The CDR3 bases are TGTGCCAGCAGCTTAAGGGCGGATAACTATGGCTACACCTTC.